This T cell receptor (beta chain) was identified in a study of cytomegalovirus exposure and HLA in healthy donors. Overall study context: Of some 400 genotyped donors, around 80% grouped in the Caucasian-associated ancestry cluster. Study-level findings and limits: Clonal expansion, a later analysis showed, was greater in HLA-associated TCR beta chains than in equally common others. Sequencing depth across donors, presence/absence analyses assumed, was roughly uniform.

Donors showed nominal health when sampled, although they likely had unrecorded immune exposures. Germline V lookup: CDR1 SGHRS, CDR2 YFSETQ. CDR3 size: 18 residues. V was clipped by 3 bases and J by 6 bases; unmatched bases: 13. Comment on this clone: Its antigen is as yet unknown.

60 Vbeta and 13 Jbeta primers were used in PCR. Repertoires were generated with immunoSEQ multiplex PCR, while TCRdb's copy carries only in-frame clones and drops some. In the table there are about 210,000 clones, approximately 78% of which are singletons. This TCR was sampled from a woman in her twenties or thirties in good health and CMV-seropositive. The chain recombines TRBV5-1 with TRBJ2-1, with 12 bases aligning to TRBD2. The source material was PBMCs. This CDR3 reads CASSSHPRLAGGPNEQFF. The CDR3 DNA reads TGCGCCAGCAGCTCACATCCACGGCTAGCGGGAGGGCCCAATGAGCAGTTCTTC.